A selection of T cell receptor beta chains follows, all from one sample in a study of shared clonotypes between healthy human individuals. Clones were sequenced by immunoSEQ multiplex PCR, and TCRdb holds only the in-frame ones, with some missing. The data contain 2,500,000 or so clones, under 95% of them seen just once; the ten biggest clones take up approximately 0.35%. The sample was naive CD4+ T cells from PBMCs. These receptor sequences come from a man between 18 and 35 years old in good health. Some clones in this sample may be carry-over from other donors' samples. Both conserved end residues are part of each CDR3.

j_call: TRBJ1-2
v_call: TRBV5-1
cdr3_length: 11
cdr3_aa: CASRSGGGYTF

j_call: TRBJ2-5
v_call: TRBV2
cdr3_length: 12
cdr3_aa: CASRDLLETQYF

j_call: TRBJ2-7
v_call: TRBV18
cdr3_length: 16
cdr3_aa: CASSPQGAGATYEQYF

j_call: TRBJ2-1
v_call: TRBV30
cdr3_length: 13
cdr3_aa: CAWSLAGGDEQFF

j_call: TRBJ2-2
v_call: TRBV4-1
cdr3_length: 15
cdr3_aa: CASSSPGASTGELFF

j_call: TRBJ1-1
v_call: TRBV5-4
cdr3_length: 14
cdr3_aa: CASSLGRGYTEAFF

j_call: TRBJ2-7
v_call: TRBV5-1
cdr3_length: 16
cdr3_aa: CASSPQGAGTSYEQYF

j_call: TRBJ2-2
v_call: TRBV5-1
cdr3_length: 16
cdr3_aa: CASSGYQGLNTGELFF

j_call: TRBJ2-6
v_call: TRBV7-8
cdr3_length: 17
cdr3_aa: CASSPDRTGFGANVLTF

j_call: TRBJ1-1
v_call: TRBV27
cdr3_length: 14
cdr3_aa: CASKQGRPNTEAFF

j_call: TRBJ2-3
v_call: TRBV5-4
cdr3_length: 14
cdr3_aa: CASSPEVAVAGQNF

j_call: TRBJ2-4
v_call: TRBV23-1
cdr3_length: 13
cdr3_aa: CASSPSAANIQYF

j_call: TRBJ1-1
v_call: TRBV18
cdr3_length: 16
cdr3_aa: CASSTLGAGMNTEAFF

j_call: TRBJ2-3
v_call: TRBV5-1
cdr3_length: 15
cdr3_aa: CASSLFGRATDTQYF

j_call: TRBJ2-7
v_call: TRBV6-6
cdr3_length: 15
cdr3_aa: CASSYRGGGSYEQYF

j_call: TRBJ2-3
v_call: TRBV19
cdr3_length: 12
cdr3_aa: CASSRGADTQYF

j_call: TRBJ2-7
v_call: TRBV5-1
cdr3_length: 14
cdr3_aa: CASSSDRGRDEQYF

j_call: TRBJ2-2
v_call: TRBV18
cdr3_length: 18
cdr3_aa: CASSLRAIAGVLTGELFF

j_call: TRBJ2-3
v_call: TRBV7-6
cdr3_length: 14
cdr3_aa: CASSQVSGADTQYF

j_call: TRBJ2-3
v_call: TRBV18
cdr3_length: 16
cdr3_aa: CASSLGTGGGTDTQYF

j_call: TRBJ1-2
v_call: TRBV5-1
cdr3_length: 14
cdr3_aa: CASSLGTTNYGYTF

j_call: TRBJ1-1
v_call: TRBV4-2
cdr3_length: 17
cdr3_aa: CASSQASPQGRNTEAFF

j_call: TRBJ2-1
v_call: TRBV6-5
cdr3_length: 15
cdr3_aa: CASSRRGLGYNEQFF

j_call: TRBJ2-4
v_call: TRBV5-4
cdr3_length: 16
cdr3_aa: CASSLAGQLAKNIQYF

j_call: TRBJ1-2
v_call: TRBV6-1
cdr3_length: 12
cdr3_aa: CASRFGTGGYTF

j_call: TRBJ1-2
v_call: TRBV4-3
cdr3_length: 14
cdr3_aa: CASSRGTALAGYTF

j_call: TRBJ1-5
v_call: TRBV5-8
cdr3_length: 12
cdr3_aa: CASRDSNQPQHF

j_call: TRBJ2-7
v_call: TRBV27
cdr3_length: 14
cdr3_aa: CASSSTYGFYEQYF

j_call: TRBJ2-2
v_call: TRBV18
cdr3_length: 16
cdr3_aa: CASSPLGPGNTGELFF

j_call: TRBJ2-1
v_call: TRBV7-3
cdr3_length: 13
cdr3_aa: CASSLAVYNEQFF

j_call: TRBJ2-7
v_call: TRBV6-6
cdr3_length: 14
cdr3_aa: CASGHRDRAYEQYF

j_call: TRBJ1-1
v_call: TRBV7-9
cdr3_length: 14
cdr3_aa: CASSFSDRITEAFF

j_call: TRBJ2-2
v_call: TRBV5-1
cdr3_length: 16
cdr3_aa: CASSPRGGSNTGELFF

j_call: TRBJ2-7
v_call: TRBV5-1
cdr3_length: 16
cdr3_aa: CASSLATGHSTYEQYF

j_call: TRBJ1-2
v_call: TRBV28
cdr3_length: 14
cdr3_aa: CASSAGGTGLGYTF

j_call: TRBJ2-3
v_call: TRBV9
cdr3_length: 18
cdr3_aa: CASSGGTSGTLYTDTQYF

j_call: TRBJ2-7
v_call: TRBV6-1
cdr3_length: 13
cdr3_aa: CASSAQGTYEQYF

j_call: TRBJ1-1
v_call: TRBV2
cdr3_length: 13
cdr3_aa: CASMAVGYTEAFF

j_call: TRBJ1-1
v_call: TRBV5-1
cdr3_length: 15
cdr3_aa: CASSGTGTGTGEAFF

j_call: TRBJ1-2
v_call: TRBV19
cdr3_length: 17
cdr3_aa: CASSKQLAALGVVGYTF

j_call: TRBJ1-6
v_call: TRBV28
cdr3_length: 14
cdr3_aa: CASVRALGPGPLHF

j_call: TRBJ2-5
v_call: TRBV7-3
cdr3_length: 12
cdr3_aa: CASRALGETQYF